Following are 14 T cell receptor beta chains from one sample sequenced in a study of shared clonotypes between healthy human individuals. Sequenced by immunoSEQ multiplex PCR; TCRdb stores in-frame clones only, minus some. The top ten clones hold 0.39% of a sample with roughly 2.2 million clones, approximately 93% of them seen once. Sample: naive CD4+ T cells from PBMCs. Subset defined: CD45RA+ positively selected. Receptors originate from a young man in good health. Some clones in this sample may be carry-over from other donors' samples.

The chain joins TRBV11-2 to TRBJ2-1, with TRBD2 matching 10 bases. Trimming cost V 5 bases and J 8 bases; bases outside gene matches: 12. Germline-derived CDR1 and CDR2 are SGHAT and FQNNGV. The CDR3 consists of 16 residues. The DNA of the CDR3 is TGTGCCAGCAGCCTGGAACTAGCGGGACTAAGCTATGAGCAGTTCTTC. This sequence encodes CASSLELAGLSYEQFF.

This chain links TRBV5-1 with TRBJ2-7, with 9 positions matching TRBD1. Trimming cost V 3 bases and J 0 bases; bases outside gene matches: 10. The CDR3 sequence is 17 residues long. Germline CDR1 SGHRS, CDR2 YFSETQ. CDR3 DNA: TGCGCCAGCAGCTGGAAGATGGACAGGGGCGCCTCCTACGAGCAGTACTTC. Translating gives CASSWKMDRGASYEQYF.

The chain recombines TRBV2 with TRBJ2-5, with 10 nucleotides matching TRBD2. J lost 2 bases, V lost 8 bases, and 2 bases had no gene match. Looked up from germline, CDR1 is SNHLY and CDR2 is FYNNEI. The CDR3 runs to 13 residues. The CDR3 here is CASGTSAQETQYF. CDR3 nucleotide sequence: TGTGCCAGCGGGACTAGCGCACAAGAGACCCAGTACTTC.

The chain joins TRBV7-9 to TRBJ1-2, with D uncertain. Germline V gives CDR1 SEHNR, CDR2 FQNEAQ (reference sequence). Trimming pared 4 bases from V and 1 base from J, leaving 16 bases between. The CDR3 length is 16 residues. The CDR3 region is CASSSRLTGYNYGYTF. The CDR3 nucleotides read TGTGCCAGCAGCTCCCGGTTGACCGGTTATAACTATGGCTACACCTTC.

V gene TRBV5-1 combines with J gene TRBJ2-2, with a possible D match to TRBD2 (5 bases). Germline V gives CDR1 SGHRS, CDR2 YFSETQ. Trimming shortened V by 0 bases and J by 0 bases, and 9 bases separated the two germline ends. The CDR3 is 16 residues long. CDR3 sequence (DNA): TGCGCCAGCAGCTTGGCGGCGAGGGCGAACACCGGGGAGCTGTTTTTT. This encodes CASSLAARANTGELFF.

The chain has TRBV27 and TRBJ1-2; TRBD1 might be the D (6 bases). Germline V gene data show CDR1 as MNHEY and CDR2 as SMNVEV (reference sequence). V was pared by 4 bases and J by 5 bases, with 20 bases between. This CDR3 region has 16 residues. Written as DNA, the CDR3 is TGTGCCAGCAGTTCTTCCCGCAACAGGGAGGGGTATGGCTACACCTTC. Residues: CASSSSRNREGYGYTF.

Here the CDR3 reads CASSLMTGRGANVLTF. The DNA for the CDR3 is TGTGCCAGCAGCTTGATGACAGGGCGTGGGGCCAACGTCCTGACTTTC. J is TRBJ2-6 and V is TRBV7-9; 7 bases align to TRBD1. CDR3 length equals 16 residues. Per the germline V gene, CDR1 is SEHNR and CDR2 is FQNEAQ (reference sequence). Germline trimming cut 3 bases from V and 3 bases from J; bases unmatched to any gene: 5. Variable domain in full (rest from reference TRBV7-9 and TRBJ2-6): DTGVSQNPRHKITKRGQNVTFRCDPISEHNRLYWYRQTLGQGPEFLTYFQNEAQLEKSRLLSDRFSAERPKGSFSTLEIQRTEQGDSAMYLCASSLMTGRGANVLTFGAGSRLTVL.

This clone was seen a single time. CDR3 coding DNA: TGTGCCAGCAGCCAAGGGTCTCTGGGTCGAAGTGAGACCCAGTACTTC. It encodes CASSQGSLGRSETQYF. V usage is TRBV4-2 and J usage is TRBJ2-5; D is undetermined. Germline V gene data show CDR1 as LGHNA and CDR2 as YNFKEQ. CDR3 size: 16 residues. The ends were cut back, 1 base at V and 5 bases at J, with 17 bases in the middle.

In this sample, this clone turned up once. The CDR3 protein is CASSVSGVNYGYTF. The CDR3 nucleotides are TGTGCCAGCAGTGTCTCGGGGGTCAACTATGGCTACACCTTC. V is TRBV6-5 and J is TRBJ1-2; a possible D gene is TRBD1 (5 bases). Looked up from germline, CDR1 is MNHEY and CDR2 is SVGAGI. The CDR3 loop spans 14 amino acids. V was clipped by 5 bases and J by 2 bases, with 12 bases between them.

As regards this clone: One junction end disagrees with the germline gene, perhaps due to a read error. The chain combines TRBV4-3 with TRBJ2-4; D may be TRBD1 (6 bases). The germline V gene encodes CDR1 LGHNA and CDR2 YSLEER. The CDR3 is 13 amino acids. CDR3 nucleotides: TGCGCCAGCAGCCAAGAAACTAGAGGACAGATTACCTTC. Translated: CASSQETRGQITF.

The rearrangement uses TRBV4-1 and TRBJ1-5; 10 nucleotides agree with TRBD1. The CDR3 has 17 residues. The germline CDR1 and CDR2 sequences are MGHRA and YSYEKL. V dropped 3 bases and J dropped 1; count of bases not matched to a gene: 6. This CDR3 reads CASSHPTGGVSNQPQHF. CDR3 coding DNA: TGCGCCAGCAGCCATCCGACAGGGGGCGTAAGCAATCAGCCCCAGCATTTT.

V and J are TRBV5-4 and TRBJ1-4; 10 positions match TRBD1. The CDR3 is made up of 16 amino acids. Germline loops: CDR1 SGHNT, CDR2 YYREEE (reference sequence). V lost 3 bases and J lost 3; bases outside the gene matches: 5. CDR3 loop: CASSSGTGVPNEKLFF. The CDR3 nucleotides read TGTGCCAGCAGCTCCGGGACAGGGGTTCCTAATGAAAAACTGTTTTTT.

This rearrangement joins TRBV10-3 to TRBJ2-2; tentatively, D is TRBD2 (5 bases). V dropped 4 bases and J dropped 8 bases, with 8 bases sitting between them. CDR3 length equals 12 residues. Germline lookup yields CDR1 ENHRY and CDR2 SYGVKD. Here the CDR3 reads CAISASGGELFF. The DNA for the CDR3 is TGTGCCATCAGTGCCTCGGGGGGGGAGCTGTTTTTT.

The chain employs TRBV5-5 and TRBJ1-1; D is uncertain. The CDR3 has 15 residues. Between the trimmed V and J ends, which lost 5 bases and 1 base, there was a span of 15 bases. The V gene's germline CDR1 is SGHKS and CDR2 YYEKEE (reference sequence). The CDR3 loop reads CASSPFSGANTEAFF. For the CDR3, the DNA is TGTGCCAGCAGTCCTTTTTCGGGCGCGAACACTGAAGCTTTCTTT.